This T cell receptor (beta chain) came from a study of sequential checkpoint blockade in melanoma. About the study: First-line arms were nivolumab then ipilimumab, or the reverse, randomized 1:1.

Treatment defined: randomized to nivolumab then ipilimumab (arm A) or the reverse (arm B). Patients had received no earlier DNA-damaging chemotherapy. From thawed PBMCs, live CD3+CD8+ cells negative for CD19 and CD56 were sorted. V shed 6 bases and J shed 3 bases, with 15 bases lying between them. The CDR3 runs to 14 residues. Germline V lookup: CDR1 MGHRA, CDR2 YSYEKL. The repertoire was sequenced with immunoSEQ multiplex PCR; TCRdb's copy has only in-frame clones and lacks some. The profile shows about 13,000 clones, roughly four fifths of them singletons. The TCR comes from a human donor with melanoma. Material: CD8+ T cells sorted from blood (inferred from file names), obtained from a patient given nivolumab and ipilimumab in sequence. The chain links TRBV4-1 to TRBJ2-7; TRBD1 is a possible D gene (6 bases). Here the CDR3 reads CASRPSGDRYEQYF. The CDR3 bases are TGCGCCAGCAGGCCTTCAGGGGATCGCTACGAGCAGTACTTC.